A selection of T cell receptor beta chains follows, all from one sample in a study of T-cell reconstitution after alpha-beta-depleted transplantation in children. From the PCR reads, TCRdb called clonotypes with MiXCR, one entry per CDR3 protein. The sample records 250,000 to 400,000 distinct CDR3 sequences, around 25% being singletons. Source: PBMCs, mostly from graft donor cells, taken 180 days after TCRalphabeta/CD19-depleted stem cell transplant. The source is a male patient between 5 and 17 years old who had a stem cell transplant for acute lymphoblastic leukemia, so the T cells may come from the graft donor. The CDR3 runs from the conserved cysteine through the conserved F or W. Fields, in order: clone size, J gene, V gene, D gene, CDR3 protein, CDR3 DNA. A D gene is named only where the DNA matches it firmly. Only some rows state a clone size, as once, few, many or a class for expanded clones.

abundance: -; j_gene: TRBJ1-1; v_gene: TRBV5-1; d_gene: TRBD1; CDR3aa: CASSLDFSGTGAMNTEAFF; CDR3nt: TGCGCCAGCAGCTTGGATTTTAGCGGGACAGGGGCCATGAACACTGAAGCTTTCTTT
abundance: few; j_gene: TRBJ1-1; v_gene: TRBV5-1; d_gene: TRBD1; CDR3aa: CASSLRNRGRGGTEAFF; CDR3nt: TGCGCCAGCAGCTTGAGGAACAGGGGCAGGGGTGGCACTGAAGCTTTCTTT
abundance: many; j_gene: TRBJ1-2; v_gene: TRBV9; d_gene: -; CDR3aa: CASSGFRDPKGTF; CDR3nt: TGTGCCAGCAGCGGCTTCCGGGACCCCAAGGGCACCTTC
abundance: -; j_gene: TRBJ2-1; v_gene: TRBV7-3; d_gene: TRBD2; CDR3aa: CASSLKIGLGLNEQFF; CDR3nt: TGTGCCAGCAGCTTAAAGATAGGACTAGGGCTCAATGAGCAGTTCTTC
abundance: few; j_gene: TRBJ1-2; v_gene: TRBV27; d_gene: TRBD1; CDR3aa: CASKQGVNYGYTF; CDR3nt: TGTGCCAGCAAACAGGGGGTGAACTATGGCTACACCTTC
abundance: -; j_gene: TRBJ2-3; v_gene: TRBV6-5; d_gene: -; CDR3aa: CASSSLGSGDTQYF; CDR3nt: TGTGCCAGCAGTTCTCTTGGATCAGGAGATACGCAGTATTTT
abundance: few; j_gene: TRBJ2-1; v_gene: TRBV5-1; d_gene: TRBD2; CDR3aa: CASSSLSGRVYNEQFF; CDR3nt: TGCGCCAGCAGCTCCCTTAGCGGGAGGGTCTACAATGAGCAGTTCTTC
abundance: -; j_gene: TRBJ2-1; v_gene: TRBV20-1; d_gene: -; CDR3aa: CSALDRGRAGEGGDEQFF; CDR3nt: TGCAGTGCCCTTGACAGGGGTAGGGCGGGAGAGGGGGGGGATGAGCAGTTCTTC
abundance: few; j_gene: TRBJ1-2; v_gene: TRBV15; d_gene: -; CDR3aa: CATSRKEGYTF; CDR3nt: TGTGCCACCAGCAGGAAGGAGGGCTACACCTTC
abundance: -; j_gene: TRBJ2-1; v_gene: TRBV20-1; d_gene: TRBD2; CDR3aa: CSARGPLARERMANEQFF; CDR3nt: TGCAGTGCTAGAGGTCCACTAGCGAGAGAGCGAATGGCCAATGAGCAGTTCTTC
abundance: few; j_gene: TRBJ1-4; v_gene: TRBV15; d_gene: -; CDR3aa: CATSRDRETTNEKLFF; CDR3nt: TGTGCCACCAGCAGAGATCGGGAGACAACTAATGAAAAACTGTTTTTT
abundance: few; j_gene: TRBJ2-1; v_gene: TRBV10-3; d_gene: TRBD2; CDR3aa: CATRAGLAGDHEQFF; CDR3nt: TGTGCCACCCGGGCGGGACTAGCGGGAGATCATGAGCAGTTCTTC
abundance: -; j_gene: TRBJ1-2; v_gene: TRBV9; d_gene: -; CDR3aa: CASSDPPQRHNYGYTF; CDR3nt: TGTGCCAGCAGCGATCCACCCCAAAGGCATAACTATGGCTACACCTTC
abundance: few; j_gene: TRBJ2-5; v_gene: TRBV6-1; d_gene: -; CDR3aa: CASSLDQYQETQYF; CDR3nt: TGTGCCAGCAGCTTGGACCAGTACCAAGAGACCCAGTACTTC
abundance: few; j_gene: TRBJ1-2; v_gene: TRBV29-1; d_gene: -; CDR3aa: CSVTDYGYTF; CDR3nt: TGCAGCGTTACAGACTATGGCTACACCTTC